This T cell receptor (beta chain) was profiled in a study of monozygotic twins with inflammatory bowel disease. CDR3 length equals 15 residues. Germline CDR1 reads SGHRS; CDR2 reads YFSETQ. A template switching step added UMIs, each with a 6-nucleotide sample barcode. TCRdb re-called the 5' RACE reads and catalogs CDR3 proteins one per entry, DNA excluded. This sample's table has roughly 90,000 distinct CDR3 sequences. The clonotype originates from a human donor with ulcerative colitis or Crohn's disease, or a healthy co-twin of an affected twin (not recorded which). This chain uses TRBV5-1 with TRBJ1-2; checking the TCRdb D call of TRBD1 is not possible without DNA. Sequenced material: blood. This CDR3 is CASSENSDRGRSYTF.